These T cell receptor beta chains were read from a single sample in a study of blood T cells in healthy people across ages. TCRdb called the 5' RACE reads again in MiXCR, with one record for every CDR3 protein. The data contain 780,000 or so distinct CDR3 sequences, 56% of them singletons. The material sequenced was blood. These receptors were collected from a man aged 40-49 years in good health. Both conserved end residues are part of each CDR3. The order of the fields is V gene, J gene, D gene, clone size, CDR3 length, CDR3 protein, CDR3 DNA. D genes are given only for firm matches. Some rows mark clone size as missing; the rest say once, few, many or name a class of expanded clone.

TRBV6-5	TRBJ2-5	TRBD2	-	18	CASSYDIGTSDDQETQYF	TGTGCCAGCAGTTACGACATAGGGACTAGCGATGACCAAGAGACCCAGTACTTC
TRBV4-2	TRBJ2-7	-	-	16	CANSQDLGSGHYEQYF	TGTGCCAACAGCCAAGATCTGGGGAGCGGACACTACGAGCAGTACTTC
TRBV10-2	TRBJ2-1	-	-	14	CASRVTGLFNEQFF	TGCGCCAGCAGGGTGACAGGACTATTCAATGAGCAGTTCTTC
TRBV4-2	TRBJ1-2	-	-	16	CASSQESMGENYGYTF	TGTGCCAGCAGCCAAGAAAGTATGGGCGAAAACTATGGCTACACCTTC
TRBV14	TRBJ2-1	TRBD2	-	18	CASSPRGGLDFWNNEQFF	TGTGCCAGCAGTCCCCGCGGAGGACTAGACTTTTGGAACAATGAGCAGTTCTTC
TRBV29-1	TRBJ2-4	-	many	13	CSVEDRGSNIQYF	TGCAGCGTTGAAGATCGGGGGTCTAACATTCAGTACTTC
TRBV4-3	TRBJ2-5	TRBD2	few	14	CASSQDSSGETQYF	TGCGCCAGCAGCCAAGATTCTAGCGGTGAGACCCAGTACTTC
TRBV5-4	TRBJ1-1	TRBD1	few	16	CASSLGTGFMNTEAFF	TGTGCCAGCAGCTTGGGGACAGGGTTTATGAACACTGAAGCTTTCTTT
TRBV4-3	TRBJ2-1	TRBD2	-	16	CASSQDRAGLYNEQFF	TGCGCCAGCAGCCAAGACCGGGCGGGACTATACAATGAGCAGTTCTTC
TRBV28	TRBJ2-7	TRBD2	-	14	CASTFSGRAYEQYF	TGTGCCAGCACCTTCAGCGGGAGGGCCTACGAGCAGTACTTC
TRBV5-1	TRBJ1-2	-	-	13	CASSLVGTLGYTF	TGCGCCAGCAGCTTGGTTGGGACTCTCGGCTACACCTTC
TRBV28	TRBJ2-3	-	few	14	CASSFEGWTDTQYF	TGTGCCAGCAGTTTTGAGGGTTGGACAGATACGCAGTATTTT
TRBV5-5	TRBJ2-1	TRBD2	-	15	CASRSSGRASVEQFF	TGTGCCAGCAGGAGTAGCGGGAGGGCCTCGGTTGAGCAGTTCTTC
TRBV7-2	TRBJ2-1	TRBD1	few	17	CASSLRSGLTGGNEQFF	TGTGCCAGCAGCTTAAGGTCCGGACTGACAGGGGGCAATGAGCAGTTCTTC
TRBV5-4	TRBJ2-3	-	-	12	CASSALLDAQYF	TGTGCCAGCAGCGCCCTGTTGGATGCGCAGTATTTT
TRBV27	TRBJ1-1	-	-	14	CASSLFQGYTEAFF	TGTGCCAGCAGTTTGTTCCAGGGGTACACTGAAGCTTTCTTT
TRBV7-9	TRBJ2-5	-	few	14	CASSSSAYQETQYF	TGTGCCAGCAGTTCATCAGCGTACCAAGAGACCCAGTACTTC
TRBV11-3	TRBJ2-5	-	-	14	CASSLFTSEETQYF	TGTGCCAGCAGCTTATTTACTTCGGAAGAGACCCAGTACTTC
TRBV20-1	TRBJ2-1	TRBD2	-	15	CSATGLATAYNEQFF	TGCAGTGCTACCGGACTAGCGACTGCCTACAATGAGCAGTTCTTC
TRBV6-2/TRBV6-3	TRBJ2-7	TRBD2	-	16	CASSYSASGSPYEQYF	TGTGCCAGCAGTTACTCGGCTAGCGGGAGTCCCTACGAGCAGTACTTC
TRBV7-6	TRBJ2-1	TRBD2	-	15	CASSSGTSAFNEQFF	TGTGCCAGCAGCTCCGGGACTAGTGCCTTCAATGAGCAGTTCTTC
TRBV25-1	TRBJ2-6	-	-	15	CASSRTEAGANVLTF	TGTGCCAGCAGTCGGACAGAAGCTGGGGCCAACGTCCTGACTTTC
TRBV7-9	TRBJ2-5	-	few	15	CASSPTSGAQETQYF	TGTGCCAGCAGCCCAACCTCAGGGGCCCAAGAGACCCAGTACTTC
TRBV29-1	TRBJ2-7	-	-	13	CSVHPSSYNEQYF	TGCAGCGTTCATCCCAGCAGCTACAATGAGCAGTACTTC
TRBV6-1	TRBJ2-7	-	few	13	CASSPRQYYEQYF	TGTGCCAGTTCCCCTAGACAGTACTACGAGCAGTACTTC
TRBV5-1	TRBJ2-1	TRBD2	-	16	CASIPGLAGIDNEQFF	TGCGCCAGCATCCCTGGACTAGCGGGGATCGACAATGAGCAGTTCTTC
TRBV5-6	TRBJ2-3	TRBD2	once	15	CASSLLLAGTDTQYF	TGTGCCAGCAGCTTGCTGCTAGCGGGCACAGATACGCAGTATTTT
TRBV19	TRBJ1-5	-	-	14	CASSMGRNNQPQHF	TGTGCCAGTAGTATGGGCAGAAACAATCAGCCCCAGCATTTT
TRBV3-1	TRBJ2-5	TRBD1	-	16	CASSQELGTAQETQYF	TGTGCCAGCAGCCAAGAACTCGGGACAGCCCAAGAGACCCAGTACTTC
TRBV20-1	TRBJ2-5	TRBD1	-	12	CSAKTGPETQYF	TGCAGTGCTAAGACAGGGCCGGAGACCCAGTACTTC
TRBV11-2	TRBJ1-2	-	few	14	CASSLATANYGYTF	TGTGCCAGCAGCCTAGCCACGGCTAACTATGGCTACACCTTC
TRBV3-1	TRBJ1-4	-	many	12	CASSPPAGKLFF	TGTGCCAGCAGCCCCCCCGCGGGAAAACTGTTTTTT
TRBV27	TRBJ1-2	-	-	15	CASRWQTSGNYGYTF	TGTGCCAGCAGATGGCAGACTTCGGGGAACTATGGCTACACCTTC
TRBV20-1	TRBJ1-5	-	-	15	CSAQGVGLANQPQHF	TGCAGTGCCCAAGGGGTAGGGTTAGCAAATCAGCCCCAGCATTTT
TRBV7-2	TRBJ2-5	-	few	14	CASSLFQGLETQYF	TGTGCCAGCAGCTTATTCCAGGGGTTAGAGACCCAGTACTTC
TRBV29-1	TRBJ2-5	-	once	12	CSTRTDQETQYF	TGCAGCACCAGGACAGACCAAGAGACCCAGTACTTC
TRBV20-1	TRBJ1-2	-	-	14	CSAILPVTGDGYTF	TGCAGTGCTATTTTACCGGTGACGGGAGATGGCTACACCTTC
TRBV7-3	TRBJ2-3	TRBD1	-	15	CASSSRQGPTDTQYF	TGTGCCAGCAGCTCCAGACAGGGGCCTACAGATACGCAGTATTTT
TRBV4-3	TRBJ2-7	TRBD2	-	14	CASKEGLAAYEQYF	TGCGCCAGCAAGGAGGGACTAGCAGCCTACGAGCAGTACTTC
TRBV5-5	TRBJ1-4	-	-	14	CASSFPGDNEKLFF	TGTGCCAGCAGCTTTCCAGGGGATAATGAAAAACTGTTTTTT
TRBV20-1	TRBJ2-1	TRBD2	-	15	CSARQLAGNPNEQFF	TGCAGTGCTAGACAACTAGCGGGAAACCCCAATGAGCAGTTCTTC
TRBV7-2	TRBJ2-5	-	-	16	CASSPPSGHVNNEQYF	TGTGCCAGCAGCCCGCCCTCGGGACATGTTAACAATGAGCAGTACTTC
TRBV6-6	TRBJ2-3	TRBD2	-	15	CASSYPAGDTDTQYF	TGTGCCAGCAGTTACCCAGCGGGGGATACAGATACGCAGTATTTT
TRBV12-3/TRBV12-4	TRBJ1-2	-	few	14	CASSQCGGLYGYTF	TGTGCCAGCAGTCAGTGCGGTGGGCTCTATGGCTACACCTTC
TRBV28	TRBJ2-6	TRBD1	-	17	CASIGPGGDSGANVLTF	TGTGCCAGCATCGGTCCAGGGGGTGACTCTGGGGCCAACGTCCTGACTTTC
TRBV3-1	TRBJ2-1	-	-	18	CASSQGFRGTTSKNEQFF	TGTGCCAGCAGCCAAGGATTCCGGGGGACGACGAGCAAGAATGAGCAGTTCTTC
TRBV13	TRBJ2-7	TRBD2	few	18	CASSSPLLRTSGRSEQYF	TGTGCCAGCAGCTCTCCCCTTCTCAGGACTAGCGGTCGGAGCGAGCAGTACTTC
TRBV6-2/TRBV6-3	TRBJ2-7	-	few	15	CASSLRSGAFDEQYF	TGTGCCAGCAGCCTTAGATCGGGAGCTTTCGACGAGCAGTACTTC
TRBV28	TRBJ1-6	-	-	13	CASSLLGNSPLHF	TGTGCCAGCAGTTTGTTGGGGAATTCACCCCTCCACTTT
TRBV4-2	TRBJ2-5	TRBD2	-	19	CASSRSEGLAGGYRETQYF	TGTGCCAGCAGCCGCTCCGAGGGACTAGCGGGGGGGTACCGAGAGACCCAGTACTTC
TRBV4-1	TRBJ2-2	-	-	16	CASEPSVSGAPGELFF	TGCGCCAGCGAGCCAAGCGTTTCGGGGGCCCCCGGGGAGCTGTTTTTT
TRBV9	TRBJ2-5	-	-	13	CASSVGNGETQYF	TGTGCCAGCAGCGTAGGGAACGGGGAGACCCAGTACTTC
TRBV20-1	TRBJ2-3	TRBD2	-	14	CSARSAGATNTQYF	TGCAGTGCTAGATCCGCGGGAGCTACAAATACGCAGTATTTT
TRBV3-1	TRBJ1-2	TRBD1	-	17	CASSQDWNRGRVAGYTF	TGTGCCAGCAGCCAAGATTGGAACAGGGGTCGAGTGGCTGGCTACACCTTC
TRBV7-2	TRBJ2-7	-	few	14	CASSMNPAGDEQYF	TGTGCCAGCAGTATGAACCCGGCAGGGGACGAGCAGTACTTC